These 32 T cell receptor beta chains were sequenced from one sample in a study of shared clonotypes between healthy human individuals. Only CD45RO-negative cells positively selected for CCR7 counted as naive CD8 cells, so terminally differentiated effector memory CD45RA+ cells were excluded. The protocol was immunoSEQ multiplex PCR, while the TCRdb copy is restricted to in-frame clones and leaves out a portion. The sample lists about 2 million clones; about 95% were seen once. Material: naive CD8+ T cells sorted from blood. The source of these receptors is a man between 18 and 29 years old in good health.

The chain links TRBV4-1 to TRBJ2-1, with D possibly matching TRBD1 (5 bases). Per the germline V gene, CDR1 is MGHRA and CDR2 is YSYEKL. V was pared by 6 bases and J by 4 bases, with 10 bases between. The CDR3 loop spans 13 amino acids. The DNA for the CDR3 is TGCGCCAGCAGTTTATCAGGGTACAATGAGCAGTTCTTC. This gives the protein CASSLSGYNEQFF.

V gene TRBV6-5 combines with J gene TRBJ2-1, with 9 bases that match TRBD2. CDR1 is MNHEY and CDR2 is SVGAGI in the germline V gene. With 5 bases clipped from V and 4 bases from J, the junction kept 6 bases outside the gene matches. This CDR3 contains 15 residues. CDR3 coding DNA: TGTGCCAGCAGTAATAGCGGGAGCGAATACAATGAGCAGTTCTTC. Its translation: CASSNSGSEYNEQFF.

This chain links TRBV7-9 with TRBJ1-2; TRBD1 aligns across 8 bases. V lost 4 bases to trimming and J lost 4 bases; unmatched junction nucleotides: 11. The CDR3 extends over 16 amino acids. Germline-derived CDR1 and CDR2 are SEHNR and FQNEAQ (reference sequence). The CDR3 protein is CASSYAGGASPYGYTF. The CDR3 nucleotides read TGTGCCAGCAGCTATGCAGGGGGCGCTAGCCCCTATGGCTACACCTTC.

The chain has TRBV7-9 and TRBJ2-5; D not resolved. The CDR3 covers 13 residues. V was pared by 5 bases and J by 4 bases, with 11 bases between. Germline CDR1 and CDR2: SEHNR and FQNEAQ (reference sequence). Written as DNA, the CDR3 is TGTGCCAGCAGCCTACCGTGGGGAGAGACCCAGTACTTC. This sequence encodes CASSLPWGETQYF.

This clone was recorded once. The chain combines TRBV27 with TRBJ2-2; TRBD1 is a possible D gene (6 bases). Deletions cut 8 bases from V and 4 bases from J, with 8 bases between. The germline CDR1 and CDR2 sequences are MNHEY and SMNVEV (reference sequence). This CDR3 comprises 12 residues. This chain's CDR3 is CASAQGTGELFF. In DNA form, the CDR3 reads TGTGCCAGCGCACAGGGCACCGGGGAGCTGTTTTTT.

The V gene is TRBV5-1, the J gene TRBJ2-7, with 8 nucleotides matching TRBD2. V was pared by 4 bases and J by 5 bases, with 20 bases of the junction left unmatched. The CDR3 runs to 18 residues. The germline gives CDR1 SGHRS, CDR2 YFSETQ. The CDR3 DNA reads TGCGCCAGCAGCATAAAAGCGGGGGACCGCGGAGGGTGGCACGAGCAGTACTTC. Translated: CASSIKAGDRGGWHEQYF.

CDR3 DNA: TGTGCCAGCAGTGAAGGGGAGCGGGGGGGTTACGAGCAGTACTTC. Protein sequence: CASSEGERGGYEQYF. The chain uses TRBV6-1 and TRBJ2-7; TRBD2 matches 10 bases. The CDR3 runs to 15 residues. V gave up 1 base and J gave up 4 bases; unmatched junction bases: 4. Germline loops: CDR1 MNHNS, CDR2 SASEGT.

The rearrangement joins TRBV6-6 to TRBJ2-4; D is unclear. This CDR3 has 11 residues. V gave up 2 bases and J gave up 8 bases, with 4 bases separating them. Germline V CDR1 and CDR2: MNHNY, SVGAGI (reference sequence). CDR3 loop: CASSYTDIQYF. CDR3 DNA sequence: TGTGCCAGCAGTTACACGGACATTCAGTACTTC.

The CDR3 coding sequence is TGTGCCAGCAGCTTATACGGAGAGAATCAGCCCCAGCATTTT. It yields the protein CASSLYGENQPQHF. V gene TRBV7-8 combines with J gene TRBJ1-5; D remains ambiguous. The CDR3 covers 14 residues. Per the germline V gene, CDR1 is SGHVS and CDR2 is FQNEAQ. V was cut by 2 bases and J by 4 bases, with 9 bases left in between.

V usage is TRBV5-5 and J usage is TRBJ2-7; the D call may be TRBD1 or TRBD2 (5 bases each). Between the trimmed V and J ends, which lost 1 base and 3 bases, there was a span of 14 bases. Looked up from germline, CDR1 is SGHKS and CDR2 is YYEKEE (reference sequence). This CDR3 contains 15 residues. The CDR3 loop is CASSLSRDGYYEQYF. The CDR3 DNA reads TGTGCCAGCAGCTTGTCGAGGGACGGATACTACGAGCAGTACTTC.

On this clone: Other DNA sequences in this sample translate to the same CDR3. This chain links TRBV27 with TRBJ1-5; 7 bases are a match to TRBD1. The CDR3 has 15 amino acids. Germline V gives CDR1 MNHEY, CDR2 SMNVEV (reference sequence). The J segment lost 7 bases and the V segment lost 4 bases, leaving 10 bases of the junction unmatched. CDR3 coding DNA: TGTGCCAGCAGTTCCGCACAACAGGGGCGCCAGCCCCAGCATTTT. Amino acid sequence: CASSSAQQGRQPQHF.

This clone was observed once. The CDR3 reads CASGVLNTGELFF. The CDR3 DNA reads as TGTGCCAGTGGAGTACTCAACACCGGGGAGCTGTTTTTT. This sequence joins TRBV14 and TRBJ2-2; D unresolved. The V end lost 9 bases, the J end lost 2 bases, and 10 bases lay between the germline ends. This CDR3 is built from 13 residues. CDR1 is SGHDN, CDR2 FVKESK, per germline.

In nucleotides, the CDR3 is TGTGCCAGCAGCCCTTACACCTTC. This sequence encodes CASSPYTF. The chain employs TRBV11-3 and TRBJ1-2; D unclear. CDR1 and CDR2 (germline): SGHNT, YENEEA. CDR3 length: 8 amino acids. The V and J ends lost 5 bases and 11 bases respectively, with 3 bases between them.

CDR3 nucleotide sequence: TGTGCCAGCAGGGACGGGACAGTGGATAGCAATCAGCCCCAGCATTTT. The encoded protein is CASRDGTVDSNQPQHF. V usage is TRBV2 and J usage is TRBJ1-5; 7 bases align to TRBD1. The germline V gene has CDR1 SNHLY and CDR2 FYNNEI. V dropped 6 bases and J dropped 0; count of bases not matched to a gene: 8. The CDR3 has 16 amino acids.

The J gene is TRBJ2-2, the V gene TRBV27; 9 nucleotides align to TRBD1. This CDR3 has 15 residues. Unmatched junction bases numbered 1, after V lost 5 bases and J lost 0 bases. The germline gives CDR1 MNHEY, CDR2 SMNVEV (reference sequence). This chain's CDR3 is CASSRTGANTGELFF. CDR3 sequence (DNA): TGTGCCAGCAGTCGGACAGGGGCGAACACCGGGGAGCTGTTTTTT.

The rearrangement links TRBV4-1 to TRBJ2-3; TRBD2 matches at 10 bases. Looked up from germline, CDR1 is MGHRA and CDR2 is YSYEKL. CDR3 length: 15 residues. With 3 bases clipped from V and 7 bases from J, the junction kept 7 bases outside the gene matches. CDR3 in DNA: TGCGCCAGCAGCCACCGGGATAGCGGGGGGTATACGCAGTATTTT. This gives the protein CASSHRDSGGYTQYF.

This clone was detected only a few times. The chain carries TRBV18 and TRBJ1-3, with a weak D call TRBD1 (6 bases). The CDR3 covers 15 residues. V was pared by 4 bases and J by 0 bases, with 10 bases between. Per the germline V gene, CDR1 is KGHSH and CDR2 is LQKENI. CDR3: CASSLGGSSGNTIYF. The CDR3, as DNA: TGTGCCAGCTCACTAGGGGGGAGCTCTGGAAACACCATATATTTT.

The genes are TRBV4-3 and TRBJ1-1, with TRBD1 matching 8 bases. Trimming cost V 4 bases and J 3 bases; bases outside gene matches: 7. This CDR3 region has 15 residues. Germline loops: CDR1 LGHNA, CDR2 YSLEER. The CDR3 loop is CASSRHQGADTEAFF. Here the CDR3 DNA reads TGCGCCAGCAGCCGCCATCAGGGGGCGGACACTGAAGCTTTCTTT.

This clone has a single count. This chain links TRBV19 with TRBJ2-7; 9 bases align to TRBD1. CDR1 is LNHDA, CDR2 SQIVND, per germline (reference sequence). The CDR3 has 14 residues. J lost 4 bases, V lost 8 bases, and 9 bases had no gene match. CDR3 sequence reads: CASADRGGSYEQYF. DNA for the CDR3: TGTGCCAGTGCGGACAGGGGCGGTTCGTACGAGCAGTACTTC. The full variable domain, rest sourced from reference TRBV19 and TRBJ2-7, is DGGITQSPKYLFRKEGQNVTLSCEQNLNHDAMYWYRQDPGQGLRLIYYSQIVNDFQKGDIAEGYSVSREKKESFPLTVTSAQKNPTAFYLCASADRGGSYEQYFGPGTRLTVT.

The chain has TRBV21-1 and TRBJ1-5. TRBV21-1 is a recognized pseudogene. The CDR3 contains 16 residues. In DNA, the CDR3 is TGTGCCAGCAGCAAAGGGCGGGAGGGAACGAGTCAGCCCCAGCATTTT. The encoded protein is CASSKGREGTSQPQHF.

V and J are TRBV5-4 and TRBJ2-7; no clear D gene. CDR3 length equals 14 residues. V dropped 3 bases and J dropped 0 bases, with 10 bases sitting between them. Germline V lookup: CDR1 SGHNT, CDR2 YYREEE (reference sequence). The CDR3 DNA sequence: TGTGCCAGCAGCTCCGACATGAGCTCCTACGAGCAGTACTTC. It is translated as CASSSDMSSYEQYF.

The DNA of the CDR3 is TGTGCCAGCAGATGGAGCGGGAGCTCCTACAATGAGCAGTTCTTC. Protein product: CASRWSGSSYNEQFF. The chain is built from TRBV27 and TRBJ2-1; 8 nucleotides match TRBD2. V shed 6 bases, J shed 0 bases, and the junction held 4 bases outside the gene matches. This CDR3 contains 15 residues. CDR1 is MNHEY, CDR2 SMNVEV, per germline (reference sequence).

The gene calls are TRBV14 and TRBJ2-7, with 9 positions matching TRBD1. Germline V lookup: CDR1 SGHDN, CDR2 FVKESK. J gave up 3 bases and V 5 bases, and 8 bases lay outside the gene matches. The CDR3 covers 15 residues. This CDR3 reads CASSEFPGQGYEQYF. The DNA of the CDR3 is TGTGCCAGCAGCGAATTCCCGGGACAGGGCTACGAGCAGTACTTC.

The gene calls are TRBV6-5 and TRBJ1-1, with D unclear. Looked up from germline, CDR1 is MNHEY and CDR2 is SVGAGI. There are 13 residues in the CDR3. Deletions cut 6 bases from V and 2 bases from J, with 10 bases between. CDR3 DNA sequence: TGTGCCAGCAGACGCCAGGTTAACACTGAAGCTTTCTTT. Translating gives CASRRQVNTEAFF.

As to this clone: Other DNA sequences within the sample encode an identical CDR3. This chain connects TRBV4-1 to TRBJ2-7; D is undetermined. Germline V lookup: CDR1 MGHRA, CDR2 YSYEKL. Trimming cost V 1 base and J 5 bases, with 6 bases left between them. The CDR3 length is 12 residues. The CDR3 region has the DNA TGCGCCAGCAGCCAAGTGGGTGACGAGCAGTACTTC. This codes for CASSQVGDEQYF.

The rearrangement uses TRBV14 and TRBJ2-7; 8 nucleotides match TRBD1. CDR1 is SGHDN, CDR2 FVKESK, per germline. CDR3 size: 17 residues. Trimming cost V 0 bases and J 3 bases; bases outside gene matches: 10. CDR3 DNA sequence: TGTGCCAGCAGCCAAGATGTTTGGCCAGGGGGCAGCTACGAGCAGTACTTC. Residues: CASSQDVWPGGSYEQYF.

The V gene is TRBV4-3, the J gene TRBJ1-4, with D perhaps TRBD1 (5 bases). The CDR3 covers 18 residues. V gave up 0 bases and J gave up 5 bases, with 19 bases separating them. CDR1 and CDR2 from the germline V gene are LGHNA and YSLEER. The CDR3 DNA follows: TGCGCCAGCAGCCAAGATATAGTCGGGACGGACAACAATGAAAAACTGTTTTTT. It encodes CASSQDIVGTDNNEKLFF.

The V and J genes are TRBV7-9 and TRBJ2-4; possible D gene TRBD2, 6 bases. Germline lookup yields CDR1 SEHNR and CDR2 FQNEAQ (reference sequence). The CDR3 length is 14 residues. V was pared by 9 bases and J by 3 bases, with 15 bases between. The CDR3 is CASAGGMDKNIQYF. The CDR3 region has the DNA TGTGCCAGTGCCGGGGGTATGGACAAAAACATTCAGTACTTC.

The CDR3 sequence: CSVEGGPPYEQYF. The CDR3 DNA follows: TGCAGCGTTGAAGGAGGCCCACCCTACGAGCAGTACTTC. The chain carries TRBV29-1 and TRBJ2-5; no clear D. The end of the DNA fits TRBJ2-7 better, so the J call may be wrong. The CDR3 extends over 13 amino acids. Germline V gene data show CDR1 as SQVTM and CDR2 as ANQGSEA.

About this clone: The sample contains more than one DNA sequence encoding this CDR3. Here the CDR3 DNA reads TGTGCCAGCAGGGGAGCAGATACGCAGTATTTT. Protein product: CASRGADTQYF. This sequence joins TRBV27 and TRBJ2-3, with D possibly matching TRBD2 (5 bases). Germline CDR1 reads MNHEY; CDR2 reads SMNVEV (reference sequence). Trimming stripped 6 bases from V and 4 bases from J, with 5 bases between. This CDR3 comprises 11 residues.

The V call is TRBV4-1, the J call TRBJ1-1, with 8 bases matching TRBD1. The CDR3 spans 16 residues. V shed 2 bases and J 0 bases; nucleotides not matched to a gene: 5. Germline assignment: CDR1 MGHRA and CDR2 YSYEKL. The CDR3 protein is CASSQPAGGLNTEAFF. The CDR3 DNA sequence: TGCGCCAGCAGCCAACCCGCAGGGGGCTTGAACACTGAAGCTTTCTTT.

The DNA of the CDR3 is TGTGCCAGCAGCGTACAGTCCGGGAGCGAGCAGTACTTC. Residues: CASSVQSGSEQYF. The chain is built from TRBV9 and TRBJ2-7, with a weak D call TRBD2 (6 bases). CDR1 and CDR2 from the germline V gene are SGDLS and YYNGEE. Trimming took 1 base from V and 6 from J, leaving 11 bases between them. The CDR3 loop spans 13 amino acids.